Shown below are 25 T cell receptor beta chains from a single sample sequenced in a study of response to subunit inactivated influenza vaccine. Via MiXCR, TCRdb re-called the RT-PCR reads, giving one row per CDR3 protein. The sample carries about 800,000 distinct CDR3 sequences, 21% recorded once. The sequences come from PBMCs from blood, collected 5 days after vaccination. The source of these receptors is a man between 50 and 59 years old who received an inactivated influenza vaccine.

The chain combines TRBV6-1 with TRBJ2-5, with a weak D call TRBD2 (6 bases). Germline V gives CDR1 MNHNS, CDR2 SASEGT. The germline V and J ends were trimmed by 8 bases and 2 bases, with 27 bases remaining between them. This CDR3 has 18 residues. The CDR3 reads CASRHWRGGLSSQETQYF. The CDR3 DNA sequence: TGTGCCAGCCGCCACTGGAGGGGAGGACTTAGTAGTCAAGAGACCCAGTACTTC.

The gene calls are TRBV18 and TRBJ1-6; TRBD1 aligns across 9 bases. The ends lost 4 bases at V and 7 bases at J; junction bases unmatched: 5. Germline-derived CDR1 and CDR2 are KGHSH and LQKENI. The CDR3 totals 15 residues. The CDR3 here is CASSRNRGLNSPLHF. The CDR3 nucleotides are TGTGCCAGCTCACGTAACAGGGGGCTCAATTCACCCCTCCACTTT. Based on the CDR3 plus reference TRBV18 and TRBJ1-6, the full variable domain is NAGVMQNPRHLVRRRGQEARLRCSPMKGHSHVYWYRQLPEEGLKFMVYLQKENIIDESGMPKERFSAEFPKEGPSILRIQQVVRGDSAAYFCASSRNRGLNSPLHFGNGTRLTVT.

The sample holds a few counts of this clonotype. CDR3 protein: CASSQDTALSTDTQYF. The DNA of the CDR3 is TGCGCCAGCAGCCAAGACACAGCGCTTAGCACAGATACGCAGTATTTT. This chain connects TRBV4-1 to TRBJ2-3; D is undetermined. The CDR3 spans 16 residues. Trimming left V 0 bases short and J 0 bases short, with 10 bases between. Looked up from germline, CDR1 is MGHRA and CDR2 is YSYEKL.

This rearrangement joins TRBV6-1 to TRBJ2-1; 8 positions agree with TRBD2. The CDR3 contains 17 residues. Germline CDR1 reads MNHNS; CDR2 reads SASEGT. V dropped 5 bases and J dropped 0; count of bases not matched to a gene: 9. The CDR3 loop reads CASSSSGLGNSYNEQFF. The CDR3 coding sequence is TGTGCCAGCAGTAGTTCGGGACTAGGAAACTCCTACAATGAGCAGTTCTTC.

The chain couples TRBV5-1 to TRBJ1-4; D is ambiguous. V lost 7 bases and J lost 0, with 16 bases in between. In germline, CDR1 is SGHRS, CDR2 YFSETQ. The CDR3 covers 16 residues. CDR3 sequence: CASRWIPTTTNEKLFF. DNA of the CDR3: TGCGCCAGCCGCTGGATCCCGACAACAACTAATGAAAAACTGTTTTTT.

This clonotype came up a few times. The chain combines TRBV15 with TRBJ2-3; D is possibly TRBD1 (5 bases). The V end lost 2 bases, the J end lost 4 bases, and 7 bases lay between the germline ends. Germline CDR1 is LNHNV and CDR2 is YYDKDF (reference sequence). The CDR3 consists of 13 residues. In DNA form, the CDR3 reads TGTGCCACCAGCAGACAAGGGGCAGATACGCAGTATTTT. Translated, it gives CATSRQGADTQYF.

The rearrangement uses TRBV10-3 and TRBJ2-2; no clear D gene. Germline assignment: CDR1 ENHRY and CDR2 SYGVKD. Trimming took 10 bases from V and 1 from J, leaving 10 bases between them. This CDR3 has 13 amino acids. CDR3 sequence reads: CATAALNTGELFF. The CDR3, as DNA: TGTGCCACAGCAGCCTTGAACACCGGGGAGCTGTTTTTT.

For this clonotype: One end of the junction does not line up with germline, which may come from a read error. This chain joins TRBV7-2 and TRBJ2-3; 7 bases agree with TRBD2. The CDR3 extends over 17 amino acids. Germline assignment: CDR1 SGHTA and CDR2 FQGNSA. CDR3 nucleotide sequence: TGTGCCAGCATCTTAATGTCCACGTCGGGGGGAACAGATACGCAGTATTTT. This encodes CASILMSTSGGTDTQYF. The variable domain in full, with the rest retrieved from reference TRBV7-2 and TRBJ2-3, is GAGVSQSPSNKVTEKGKDVELRCDPISGHTALYWYRQSLGQGLEFLIYFQGNSAPDKSGLPSDRFSAERTGGSVSTLTIQRTQQEDSAVYLCASILMSTSGGTDTQYFGPGTRLTVL.

This clonotype turned up a few times. The V call is TRBV6-5, the J call TRBJ1-1, with 7 positions matching TRBD1. Germline CDR1 MNHEY, CDR2 SVGAGI. The junction had 2 bases not matched to a gene; V was cut back by 0 bases and J by 1 base. This CDR3 is 15 amino acids long. This CDR3 reads CASSYSNRGNTEAFF. The CDR3 region has the DNA TGTGCCAGCAGTTACTCGAACAGGGGGAACACTGAAGCTTTCTTT.

The chain employs TRBV20-1 and TRBJ1-6; D is uncertain. The CDR3 has 15 amino acids. The germline V and J ends were trimmed by 2 bases and 0 bases, with 8 bases remaining between them. Germline values: CDR1 DFQATT, CDR2 SNEGSKA (reference sequence). The CDR3 DNA reads TGCAGTGCTAGAAAAGCGATCTCCTATAATTCACCCCTCCACTTT. Translating it yields CSARKAISYNSPLHF.

This clonotype has more than one count but fewer than ten. A read error may account for a junction end that differs from germline. V gene TRBV10-2 combines with J gene TRBJ2-3; D is possibly TRBD1 (5 bases). The length of the CDR3 is 13 residues. Germline CDR1 is WSHSY and CDR2 is SAAADI. The CDR3 DNA reads as TGCGCCAGCAGTAAGTCATCGACAGTTCGTCAGTATTTT. Residues: CASSKSSTVRQYF.

Only a few counts were recorded for this clonotype. The CDR3 DNA is TGCAGTGCTTCCCGCCGACAGGCGGGCGCAGGGACCCAGTACTTC. This encodes CSASRRQAGAGTQYF. The chain joins TRBV20-1 to TRBJ2-5; TRBD1 is a possible D gene (6 bases). Trimming took off 5 bases at V and 7 bases at J, with 23 bases between the two ends. CDR3 length: 15 residues. Germline lookup yields CDR1 DFQATT and CDR2 SNEGSKA (reference sequence).

Only a few counts were recorded for this clonotype. The J gene is TRBJ1-1, the V gene TRBV7-9, with D hard to call. V was pared by 5 bases and J by 0 bases, with 13 bases between. This CDR3 region has 15 residues. CDR1 is SEHNR, CDR2 FQNEAQ, per germline (reference sequence). The chain's CDR3 is CASSPTQSMNTEAFF. CDR3 DNA: TGTGCCAGCAGCCCCACACAGAGTATGAACACTGAAGCTTTCTTT.

The chain has TRBV21-1 and TRBJ2-1; TRBD1 is taken as the D call from the table, unchecked against the DNA. TRBV21-1 is designated a pseudogene. The CDR3 consists of 16 residues. Here the CDR3 DNA reads TGTGCCAGCAGCAAAGTTGGCGCGAGCTCCTACAATGAGCAGTTCTTC. The encoded protein is CASSKVGASSYNEQFF.

This rearrangement joins TRBV3-1 to TRBJ2-2, with D unresolved. The CDR3 covers 12 residues. Germline CDR1 is LGHDT and CDR2 is YNNKEL (reference sequence). V gave up 7 bases and J gave up 5 bases, with 8 bases separating them. DNA for the CDR3: TGTGCCAGCAATGAGCGTACCGGGGAGCTGTTTTTT. The encoded protein is CASNERTGELFF.

There are many counts of this clonotype. V and J are TRBV10-3 and TRBJ2-3, with 7 bases lining up with TRBD2. Germline V CDR1 and CDR2: ENHRY, SYGVKD. This CDR3 contains 16 residues. The junction had 8 bases not matched to a gene; V was cut back by 2 bases and J by 3 bases. The CDR3 nucleotides read TGTGCCATCAGTGAGCCGTGGGAGGGCCTTACAGATACGCAGTATTTT. Its protein product is CAISEPWEGLTDTQYF.

This clonotype was detected only a few times. The CDR3 reads CASSPGGERRQPQHF. In DNA, the CDR3 is TGTGCCAGCAGCCCCGGAGGGGAGCGGAGGCAGCCCCAGCATTTT. The chain couples TRBV3-1 to TRBJ1-5; D perhaps matches TRBD1 (5 bases). The CDR3 has 15 residues. Between the trimmed V and J ends, which lost 4 bases and 7 bases, there was a span of 17 bases. Looked up from germline, CDR1 is LGHDT and CDR2 is YNNKEL (reference sequence).

This clonotype was found many times. The rearrangement joins TRBV24-1 to TRBJ2-1; the D is unclear. The V end was cut by 1 base, the J end by 0 bases, with 9 bases between. This CDR3 is built from 16 residues. Germline values: CDR1 KGHDR, CDR2 SFDVKD. CDR3 region: CATSDFRQSSYNEQFF. Written as DNA, the CDR3 is TGTGCCACCAGTGATTTCCGGCAGAGCTCCTACAATGAGCAGTTCTTC.

A few counts support this clonotype. The rearrangement joins TRBV7-9 to TRBJ2-3; no clear D. CDR3 size: 12 residues. Germline V CDR1 and CDR2: SEHNR, FQNEAQ (reference sequence). V lost 6 bases, J lost 4 bases, and 8 bases lay in between. In DNA form, the CDR3 reads TGTGCCAGCAGTTCGAGACCAGATACGCAGTATTTT. Translation gives CASSSRPDTQYF.

CDR3 residues: CATSETGQGKTQYF. DNA for the CDR3: TGTGCCACCAGTGAGACGGGACAGGGAAAGACCCAGTACTTC. The chain employs TRBV24-1 and TRBJ2-5, with 9 nucleotides matching TRBD1. The germline V gene has CDR1 KGHDR and CDR2 SFDVKD. The CDR3 length is 14 residues. The V gene end was trimmed by 4 bases and the J gene end by 6 bases; junction bases not matched to a gene: 5.

To note about this clonotype: At one end, the junction sequence differs from germline, possibly due to a read error. V gene TRBV12-3 or TRBV12-4 combines with J gene TRBJ2-7, with 12 bases aligning to TRBD2. This CDR3 has 14 residues. The CDR3 is CASSLAGGPTEQYF. The CDR3 bases are TGTGCCAGCAGTCTAGCGGGAGGGCCGACTGAGCAGTACTTC.

V and J are TRBV7-9 and TRBJ2-2; 11 positions agree with TRBD2. V lost 4 bases to trimming and J lost 4 bases; unmatched junction nucleotides: 8. This CDR3 has 17 residues. Per germline, CDR1 SEHNR and CDR2 FQNEAQ (reference sequence). The CDR3 sequence is CASSSQLAGVGTGELFF. CDR3 nucleotide sequence: TGTGCCAGCAGCTCGCAACTAGCGGGAGTGGGCACCGGGGAGCTGTTTTTT.

This clonotype was recorded a few times. This chain joins TRBV7-2 and TRBJ2-1; D tentatively fits TRBD1 or TRBD2 (7 bases each). The CDR3 is made up of 15 amino acids. Germline loops: CDR1 SGHTA, CDR2 FQGNSA. Trimming removed 9 bases from V and 6 bases from J, with 21 bases in between. The chain's CDR3 is CASEKAGQKGNEQFF. The CDR3 DNA follows: TGTGCCAGTGAAAAAGCGGGACAGAAAGGCAATGAGCAGTTCTTC.

The chain combines TRBV20-1 with TRBJ2-3; 11 bases fit TRBD1. Trimming took 4 bases from V and 6 from J; bases not matched to a gene: 9. Germline V gene sequence: CDR1 DFQATT, CDR2 SNEGSKA (reference sequence). The length of the CDR3 is 15 residues. CDR3 in DNA: TGCAGTGCTAAGGACAGGGGGCTCGGTCGCGATACGCAGTATTTT. Translated: CSAKDRGLGRDTQYF.

The chain recombines TRBV6-2 or TRBV6-3 with TRBJ2-7; no reliable D call. The CDR3 is made up of 12 amino acids. Trimming took off 10 bases at V and 0 bases at J, with 10 bases between the two ends. CDR1 and CDR2 (germline): MNHEY, SVGEGT. CDR3 bases: TGTGCCACAGGTACGAACTCCTACGAGCAGTACTTC. Residues: CATGTNSYEQYF.